This T cell receptor (beta chain) originates from a study of blood T cell repertoires in COVID-19. Overall study: Acute and convalescent COVID-19 specimens originated in the United States, Italy and Spain.

Among Cohort 3 donors, those recovered had two negative PCRs, clearance, or symptom resolution. As handled by the study authors: Counts of nucleated cells, estimated from reference gene primer amplification, were obtained. TCRdb's table, derived via immunoSEQ multiplex PCR, lists solely in-frame clones and lacks some. The D gene and trimming were derived from the DNA, and the V and J assignments and clone size from that table. The sample lists a few hundred thousand clones; approximately 92% were seen once. With 3 bases clipped from V and 7 bases from J, the junction kept 27 bases outside the gene matches. The CDR3 runs 22 residues. Looked up from germline, CDR1 is SGDLS and CDR2 is YYNGEE.

This chain connects TRBV9 to TRBJ1-6, with 8 bases lining up with TRBD1. The sequenced material came from PBMCs or T cells enriched from blood (not recorded which). The receptor comes from a woman aged 25 to 39 who had recovered from COVID-19. The CDR3 spells CASSARHIHGTGTHPRNSPLHF. In DNA, the CDR3 is TGTGCCAGCAGCGCCCGGCATATTCATGGGACAGGTACTCATCCGAGGAATTCACCCCTCCACTTT. The variable domain in full, completed from reference TRBV9 and TRBJ1-6, reads DSGVTQTPKHLITATGQRVTLRCSPRSGDLSVYWYQQSLDQGLQFLIQYYNGEERAKGNILERFSAQQFPDLHSELNLSSLELGDSALYFCASSARHIHGTGTHPRNSPLHFGNGTRLTVT.